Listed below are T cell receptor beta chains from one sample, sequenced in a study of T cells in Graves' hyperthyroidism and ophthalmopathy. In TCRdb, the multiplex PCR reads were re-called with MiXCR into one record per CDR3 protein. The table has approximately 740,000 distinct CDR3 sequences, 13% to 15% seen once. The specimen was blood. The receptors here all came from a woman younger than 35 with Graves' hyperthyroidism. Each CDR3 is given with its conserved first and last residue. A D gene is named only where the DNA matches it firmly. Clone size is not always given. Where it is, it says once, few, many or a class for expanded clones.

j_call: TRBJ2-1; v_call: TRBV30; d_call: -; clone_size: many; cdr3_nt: TGTGCCTGGAGTGTGGGCGGGGCCTACAATGAGCAGTTCTTC; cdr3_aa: CAWSVGGAYNEQFF
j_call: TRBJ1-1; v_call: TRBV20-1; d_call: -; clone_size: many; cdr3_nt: TGCAGTGCTAGTAGGGGGGGATCTGACACTGAAGCTTTCTTT; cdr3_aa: CSASRGGSDTEAFF
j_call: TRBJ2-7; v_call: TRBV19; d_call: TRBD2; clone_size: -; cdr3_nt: TGTGCCAGTAGTAGGGTTGCCCAACTAGCGGGAGCATCGCGGGGATCCTACGAGCAGTACTTC; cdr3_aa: CASSRVAQLAGASRGSYEQYF
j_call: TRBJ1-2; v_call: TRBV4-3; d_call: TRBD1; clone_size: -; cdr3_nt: TGCGCCAGCAGCCAGTACTCGGGGGACAGGGATTTCAATGGCTACACCTTC; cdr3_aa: CASSQYSGDRDFNGYTF
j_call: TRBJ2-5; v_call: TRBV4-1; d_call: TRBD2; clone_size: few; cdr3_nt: TGCGCCAGCAGCCTTAGGGGACTAGCGGGAGGACCGTACGAGCAGACCCAGTACTTC; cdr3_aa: CASSLRGLAGGPYEQTQYF
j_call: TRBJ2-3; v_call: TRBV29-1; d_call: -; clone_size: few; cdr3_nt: TGCAGCGTTCTAAGCCGCCCCAGCACAGATACGCAGTATTTT; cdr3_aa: CSVLSRPSTDTQYF
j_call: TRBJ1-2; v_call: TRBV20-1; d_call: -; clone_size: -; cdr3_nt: TGCAGTGCTCGCCGTAGTGGGGGCCGGATCCCGGCTAACTATGGCTACACCTTC; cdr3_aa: CSARRSGGRIPANYGYTF
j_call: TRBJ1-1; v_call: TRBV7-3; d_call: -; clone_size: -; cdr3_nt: TGTGCCAGCAGCTTAACGGGTCAGGGACGGTATACTGAAGCTTTCTTT; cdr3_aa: CASSLTGQGRYTEAFF
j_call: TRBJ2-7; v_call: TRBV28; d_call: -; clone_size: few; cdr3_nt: TGTGCCAGCGGTCCTCTAGGTTACGAGCAGTACTTC; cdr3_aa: CASGPLGYEQYF
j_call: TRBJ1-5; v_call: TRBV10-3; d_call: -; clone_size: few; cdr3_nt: TGTGCCATCAGTGCGGACAGATATCAGCCCCAGCATTTT; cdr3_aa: CAISADRYQPQHF
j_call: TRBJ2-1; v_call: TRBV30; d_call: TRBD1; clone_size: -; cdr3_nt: TGTGCCTGGAGTGACCCGGGACAGGGCCACAATGAGCAGTTCTTC; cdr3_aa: CAWSDPGQGHNEQFF
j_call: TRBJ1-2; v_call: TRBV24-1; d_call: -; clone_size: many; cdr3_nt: TGTGCCACCAGTGATGGTGTCTGGGGGTCGGATCAGAACTATGGCTACACCTTC; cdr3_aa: CATSDGVWGSDQNYGYTF
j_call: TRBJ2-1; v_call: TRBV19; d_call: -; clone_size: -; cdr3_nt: TGTGCCAGTAGTATTACTTCGGGGTTCAATGAGCAGTTCTTC; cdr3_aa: CASSITSGFNEQFF
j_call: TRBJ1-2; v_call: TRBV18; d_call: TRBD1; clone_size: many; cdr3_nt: TGTGCCAGCTCACCATCCGGGACAGGGCATGGCTACACCTTC; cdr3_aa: CASSPSGTGHGYTF
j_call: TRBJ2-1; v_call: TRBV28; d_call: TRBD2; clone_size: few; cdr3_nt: TGTGCCAGCAGTTTCGCGGGAGGCCCAATTGAGCAGTTCTTC; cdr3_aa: CASSFAGGPIEQFF
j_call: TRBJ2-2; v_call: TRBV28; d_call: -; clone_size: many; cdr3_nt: TGTGCCAGCAGTTTGTTAGCGGAACCGAACACCGGGGAGCTGTTTTTT; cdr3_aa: CASSLLAEPNTGELFF
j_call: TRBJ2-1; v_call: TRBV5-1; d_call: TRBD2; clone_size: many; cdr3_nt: TGCGCCAGCGGGGGCGGGAGGGCGCGGCAAGATGAGCAGTTCTTC; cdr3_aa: CASGGGRARQDEQFF
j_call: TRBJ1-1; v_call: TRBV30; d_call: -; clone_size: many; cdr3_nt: TGTGCCTGCAATCAGGTCTACACTGAAGCTTTCTTT; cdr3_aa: CACNQVYTEAFF
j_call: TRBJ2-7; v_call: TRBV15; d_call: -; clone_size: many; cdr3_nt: TGTGCCACCAGCTTAACACCTGGGCATCAAGGGGAAAAGTACGAGCAGTACTTC; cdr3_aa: CATSLTPGHQGEKYEQYF
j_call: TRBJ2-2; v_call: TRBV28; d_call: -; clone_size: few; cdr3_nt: TGTGCCAGCACCGATGGACAGTACACCGGGGAGCTGTTTTTT; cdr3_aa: CASTDGQYTGELFF
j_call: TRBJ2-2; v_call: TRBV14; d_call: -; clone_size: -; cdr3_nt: TGTGCCAGCAGGCCTCAGAACACCGGGGAGCTGTTTTTT; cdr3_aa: CASRPQNTGELFF
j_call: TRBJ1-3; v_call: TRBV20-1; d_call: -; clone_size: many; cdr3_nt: TGCAGTGCTAGAGTGGGCTTCTGGGGAAACACCATGTATTTT; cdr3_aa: CSARVGFWGNTMYF
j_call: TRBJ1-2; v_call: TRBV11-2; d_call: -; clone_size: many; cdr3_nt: TGTGCCAGCAGCTTAGCTGATTATGGCTACACCTTC; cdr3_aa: CASSLADYGYTF
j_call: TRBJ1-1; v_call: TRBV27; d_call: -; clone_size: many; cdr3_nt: TGTGCCAGCAGTTTAACACAGTTGAACACTGAAGCTTTCTTT; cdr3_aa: CASSLTQLNTEAFF
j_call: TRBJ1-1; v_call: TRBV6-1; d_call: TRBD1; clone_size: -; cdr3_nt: TGTGCCAGCAGTCAAGGACAGGGGGCACGGGCTTTCTTT; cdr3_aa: CASSQGQGARAFF
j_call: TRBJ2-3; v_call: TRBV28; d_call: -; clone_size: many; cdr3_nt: TGTGCCAGCAGTTTACTAACCGAATTGGCCGATACGCAGTATTTT; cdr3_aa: CASSLLTELADTQYF
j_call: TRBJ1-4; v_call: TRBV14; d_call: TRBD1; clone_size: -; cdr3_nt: TGTGCCAGCAGCCAGGGGACAGGTACTAATGAAAAACTGTTTTTT; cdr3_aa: CASSQGTGTNEKLFF
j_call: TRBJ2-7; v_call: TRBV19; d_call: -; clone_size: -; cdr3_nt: TGTGCCAGTACCCCAAGCTGGGGCTACGAGCAGTACTTC; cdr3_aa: CASTPSWGYEQYF
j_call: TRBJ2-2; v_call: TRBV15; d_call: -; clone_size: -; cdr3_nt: TGTGCCACCAGCAGAGGTACAGGGTCGGTCACCGGGGAGCTGTTTTTT; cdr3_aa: CATSRGTGSVTGELFF